This T cell receptor beta chain appears in the sequencing data of a study of T cells in Graves' hyperthyroidism and ophthalmopathy (dated by TCRdb to between 2017 and 2020). About the study as a whole: Peripheral blood was sampled at the time of initial diagnosis, prior to any treatment. TCR V-J signatures able to tell the groups apart were searched for in a discovery cohort of some 97 patients, of whom over 40 had Graves' ophthalmopathy and around 58 had stable Graves' hyperthyroidism. Whether ophthalmopathy could be predicted prospectively was tested in an independent validation cohort made up of roughly 19 hyperthyroidism patients plus 17 patients who later progressed to ophthalmopathy. For training and testing, the 95 to 100 patients in the discovery cohort were randomly divided in a 7:3 ratio. In addition, the study compared T-cell repertoires in thyroid tissue and in blood from about 6 Graves' hyperthyroidism patients. Once sampling was done, hyperthyroidism patients were given methimazole at a starting dose of 30 mg daily, whereas ophthalmopathy patients were given high-dose intravenous methylprednisolone. TCR Vbeta CDR3 sequencing of fewer than 150 peripheral blood samples (43 ophthalmopathy, about 75 hyperthyroidism and approximately 17 progressor patients) is reported in the paper. Points the paper makes about the study in general: Most expanded thyroid clonotypes (frequency above 0.001) were also detected in blood, suggesting blood repertoires may reflect thyroid immune responses. Ophthalmopathy was separated from stable hyperthyroidism by a 13 V-J signature model, with approximately 89% sensitivity and approximately 84% specificity obtained in cross-validation and 80%/75% obtained in testing. In validation, the model predicted progression to ophthalmopathy a median of approximately 6.6 months before onset, with around 70% sensitivity and roughly 79% specificity. Sample size was not statistically predetermined, and blinding of investigators to group allocation was not performed.

Moderately to severely active disease, a Clinical Activity Score of at least 3, a NOSPECS grade of at least 4, and a duration under 3 months were present in ophthalmopathy patients. Any patient with an uncontrolled infection, another autoimmune disease, pregnancy or lactation was excluded. Diagnoses relied on clinical symptoms, serum thyroxine and TRAb, thyroid ultrasound and orbital computed tomography. Ficoll-Paque density gradient centrifugation was used to isolate PBMCs from about 10 ml of fresh peripheral blood. Total RNA was extracted using Trizol reagent, and RNA quality was assessed on an Agilent 2100 Bioanalyzer. This clonotype was picked up many times. Its antigen is unknown. No base qualities exist here, and no much larger clone lies one base off it. The TCR beta CDR3 regions were amplified from RNA transcripts. For the first round of RT-PCR on the TCR CDR3, the HTBI primer set was used together with the Qiagen OneStep RT-PCR kit. A second multiplex PCR round built the libraries, followed by size selection and purification. The libraries were sequenced on an Illumina HiSeq2000 using paired-end 100 bp reads. The authors' analysis ran thus. SOAPnuke was used to process the raw data, removing reads that contained adapters or uncalled bases, had a mean Phred below 15, or lacked an exact match to the constant primer or identifier. High-quality paired reads were merged with COPE v1.2.5, and unique nucleotide sequences were defined as clonotypes. Clonotypes were aligned to IMGT TRBV, TRBD and TRBJ reference segments using MiTCR v1.1. Only V-J combinations with frequency above 0.0001, covering about 99% of repertoires, were analysed. The TCS score was defined as F50 (clonal expansion) divided by E x V (chaos), with BLOSUM62-based TCRdist calculated between CDR3 peptides within each V-J. Welch's t-statistics and random forest reduced just over 500 V-J features to 13, which were used in a naive Bayes classifier (R e1071). TCRdb trimmed the raw reads at Q25, called clones with MiXCR and kept productive beta chains. Rows matching on CDR3 protein sequence are summarized as one entry with the most common DNA and genes. The V and J calls and clone size are TCRdb's, not the authors'. The sample table contains hundreds of thousands of distinct CDR3 sequences; only one count was recorded for about 20% of them. 47% of the sample is taken by the ten largest.

The germline V gene specifies SGHAT as CDR1 and FQNNGV as CDR2. The CDR3 numbers 18 residues from cysteine through phenylalanine. Only CDR3 DNA is held: 54 bases, read in frame from base 1. Cut back by 3 bases and 6 bases, the V and J ends lie 23 bases apart. Specimen: blood. This sequence was found in a man aged 40-50 years with Graves' ophthalmopathy. The V gene is TRBV11-2 and the J gene is TRBJ1-4; no D gene can be assigned with confidence. The nucleotide sequence is given as TGTGCCAGCAGCTTTGGACGGCCCGCAACTATGCGAGATGAAAAACTGTTTTTT. It codes for CASSFGRPATMRDEKLFF.